The subject of this entry is one TCR beta chain. Its matching antigen is unknown. The CDR3 loop spans 16 amino acids. Unmatched junction bases numbered 15, after V lost 6 bases and J lost 5 bases. Germline lookup yields CDR1 MNHEY and CDR2 SVGEGT. Alpha and beta constant region primers primed reverse transcription for blood and skin samples. Four PCR rounds used nested alpha and beta constant region primers plus the SP2 primer. TCRdb called the 5' RACE reads again in MiXCR, with one record for every CDR3 protein. The table includes about 26,000 distinct CDR3 sequences, approximately 20% detected once. This specimen belongs to a study of naive and memory T cell subsets. Findings of the study overall: Potentially, T cell activation and differentiation skew this RNA-based measurement.

Adult healthy volunteers gave 2.5 ml peripheral blood for whole-blood RNA. A UMI-containing oligonucleotide was joined by 3' ligation to the TCR cDNA template. The sequence derives from a female donor in good health. The rearrangement links TRBV6-2 or TRBV6-3 to TRBJ2-7, with TRBD2 matching 8 bases. CDR3 protein: CASSTGGGRNRNEQYF. In DNA, the CDR3 is TGTGCCAGCAGCACCGGGGGCGGGAGGAATCGGAACGAGCAGTACTTC.